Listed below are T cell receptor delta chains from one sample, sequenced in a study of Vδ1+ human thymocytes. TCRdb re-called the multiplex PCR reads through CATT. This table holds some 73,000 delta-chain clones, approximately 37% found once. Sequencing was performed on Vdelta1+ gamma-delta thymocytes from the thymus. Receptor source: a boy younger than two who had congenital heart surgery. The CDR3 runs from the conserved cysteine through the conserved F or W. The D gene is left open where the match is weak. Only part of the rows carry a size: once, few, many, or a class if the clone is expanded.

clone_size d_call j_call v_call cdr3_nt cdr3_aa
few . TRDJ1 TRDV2 TGTGCCTGTGACACCGTCTTGGCTCTGGGAATCCCTCCTGTCGATAAACTCATCTTT CACDTVLALGIPPVDKLIF
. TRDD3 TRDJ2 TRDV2 TGTGCCTGTGACACCGTCGACACCGGCGGAGGGCCCTCGGGATACGTGGCTTTGACAGCACAACTCTTCTTT CACDTVDTGGGPSGYVALTAQLFF
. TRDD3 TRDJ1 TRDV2 TGTGCCTGTGACACCCTACTGGGGGATACACTTGCGGGCACCGATAAACTCATCTTT CACDTLLGDTLAGTDKLIF
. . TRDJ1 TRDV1 TGTGCTCTTGGTATCCGCACCCTTCCTACGAGATTCCGACTGGGGGAACTGTACACCGATAAACTCATCTTT CALGIRTLPTRFRLGELYTDKLIF
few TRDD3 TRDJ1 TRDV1 TGTGCTCTTGGGGATTCGAATAATGTGGTGGGGGATCGTTCCGATAAACTCATCTTT CALGDSNNVVGDRSDKLIF
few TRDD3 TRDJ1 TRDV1 TGTGCTCTTGGGGACCGATCGGCCGTGCGTACTGGGGGACTGCACACCGATAAACTCATCTTT CALGDRSAVRTGGLHTDKLIF
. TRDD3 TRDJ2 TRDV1 TGTGCTCTTGGGGAACTTTTGCCTTCCTCGTACTGGGGGAGCCAGGGGACAGCACAACTCTTCTTT CALGELLPSSYWGSQGTAQLFF
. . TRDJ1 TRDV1 TGTGCTCTTGGGGAGCCCGGCAAACCTTACTGGATGTACACCGATAAACTCATCTTT CALGEPGKPYWMYTDKLIF
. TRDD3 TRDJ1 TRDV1 TGTGCTCTTGGGGGCCTGGACTGGGGGCCCCCGACCTACACCGATAAACTCATCTTT CALGGLDWGPPTYTDKLIF
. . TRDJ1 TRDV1 TGTGCTCTTGGGGGGCCTTGGTTCCTACGGATACCGCAATACGATAAACTCATCTTT CALGGPWFLRIPQYDKLIF
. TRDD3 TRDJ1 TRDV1 TGTGCTCTTGGGGAAGTCTGGGCTTCCTACGTACTGGGGGATACCGATAAACTCATCTTT CALGEVWASYVLGDTDKLIF
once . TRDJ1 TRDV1 TGTGCTCTCGGAAGTCTGCCCTACACCGATAAACTCATCTTT CALGSLPYTDKLIF
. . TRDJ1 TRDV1 TGTGCTCTTGGGGTCACCCATCTAAACGCCGATAAACTCATCTTT CALGVTHLNADKLIF
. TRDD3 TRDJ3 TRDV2 TGTGCCTGTGACACAGGGGATACGAACTGGGACACCCGACAGATGTTTTTC CACDTGDTNWDTRQMFF
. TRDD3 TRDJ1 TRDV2 TGTGCCTGCCCGCCTGGGGGCCCAATCGGAGTCCTCGATAAACTCATCTTT CACPPGGPIGVLDKLIF